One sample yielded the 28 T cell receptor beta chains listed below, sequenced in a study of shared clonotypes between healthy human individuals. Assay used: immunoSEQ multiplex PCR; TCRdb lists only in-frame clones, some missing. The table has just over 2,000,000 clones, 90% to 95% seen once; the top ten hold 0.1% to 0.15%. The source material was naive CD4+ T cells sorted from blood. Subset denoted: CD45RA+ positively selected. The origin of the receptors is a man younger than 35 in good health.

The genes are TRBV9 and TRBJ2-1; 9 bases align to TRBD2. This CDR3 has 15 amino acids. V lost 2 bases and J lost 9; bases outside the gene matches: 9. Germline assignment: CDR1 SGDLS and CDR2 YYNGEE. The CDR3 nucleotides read TGTGCCAGCAGCGTGAGAGGGACTAGCTCGCCTGAGCAGTTCTTC. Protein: CASSVRGTSSPEQFF. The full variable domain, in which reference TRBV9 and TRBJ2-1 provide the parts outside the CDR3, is DSGVTQTPKHLITATGQRVTLRCSPRSGDLSVYWYQQSLDQGLQFLIQYYNGEERAKGNILERFSAQQFPDLHSELNLSSLELGDSALYFCASSVRGTSSPEQFFGPGTRLTVL.

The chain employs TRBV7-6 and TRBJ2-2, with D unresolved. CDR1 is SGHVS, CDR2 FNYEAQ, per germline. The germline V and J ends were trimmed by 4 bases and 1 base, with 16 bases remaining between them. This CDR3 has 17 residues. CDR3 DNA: TGTGCCAGCAGCTCCCAAGACCTCCTTCTGAACACCGGGGAGCTGTTTTTT. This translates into CASSSQDLLLNTGELFF.

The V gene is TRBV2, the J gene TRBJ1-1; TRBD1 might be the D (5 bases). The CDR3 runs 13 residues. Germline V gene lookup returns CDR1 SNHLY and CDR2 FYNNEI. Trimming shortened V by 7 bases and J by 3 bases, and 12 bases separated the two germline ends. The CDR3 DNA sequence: TGTGCCAGCAACTTAAAAGGGGACACTGAAGCTTTCTTT. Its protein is CASNLKGDTEAFF.

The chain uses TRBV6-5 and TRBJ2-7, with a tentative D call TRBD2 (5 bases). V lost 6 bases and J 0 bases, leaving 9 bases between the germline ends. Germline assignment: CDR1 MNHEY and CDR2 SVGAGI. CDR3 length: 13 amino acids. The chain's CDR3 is CASRGGRSYEQYF. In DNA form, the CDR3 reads TGTGCCAGCAGGGGCGGGCGCTCCTACGAGCAGTACTTC.

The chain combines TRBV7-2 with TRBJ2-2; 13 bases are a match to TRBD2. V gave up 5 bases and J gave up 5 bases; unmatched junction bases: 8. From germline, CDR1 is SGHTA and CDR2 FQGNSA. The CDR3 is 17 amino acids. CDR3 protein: CASSPPGLAGATGELFF. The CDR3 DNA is TGTGCCAGCAGCCCGCCCGGACTAGCGGGAGCTACCGGGGAGCTGTTTTTT.

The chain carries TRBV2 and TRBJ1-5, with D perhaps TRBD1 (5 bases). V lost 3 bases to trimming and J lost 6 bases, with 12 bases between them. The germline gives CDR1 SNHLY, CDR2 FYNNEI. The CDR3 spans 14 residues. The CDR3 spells CASSEGGLGQPQHF. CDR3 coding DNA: TGTGCCAGCAGTGAGGGGGGGTTGGGTCAGCCCCAGCATTTT.

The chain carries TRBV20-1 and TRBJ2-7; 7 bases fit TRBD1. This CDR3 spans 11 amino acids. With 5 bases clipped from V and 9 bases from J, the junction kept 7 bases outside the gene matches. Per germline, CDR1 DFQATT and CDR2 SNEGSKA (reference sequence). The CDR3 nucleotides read TGCAGTGCTCCCAGGGGGATATGGCAGTACTTC. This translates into CSAPRGIWQYF.

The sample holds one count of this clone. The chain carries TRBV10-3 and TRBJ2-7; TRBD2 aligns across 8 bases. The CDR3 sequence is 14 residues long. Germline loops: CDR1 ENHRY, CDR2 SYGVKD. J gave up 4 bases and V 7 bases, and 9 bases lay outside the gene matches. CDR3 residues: CAITPRGGVYEQYF. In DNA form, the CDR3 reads TGTGCCATCACTCCTCGGGGGGGAGTGTACGAGCAGTACTTC.

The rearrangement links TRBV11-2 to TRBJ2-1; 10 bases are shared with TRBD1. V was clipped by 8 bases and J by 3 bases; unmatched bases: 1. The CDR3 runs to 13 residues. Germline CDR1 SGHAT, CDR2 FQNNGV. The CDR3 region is CASRDRGYNEQFF. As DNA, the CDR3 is TGTGCCAGCCGGGACAGGGGCTACAATGAGCAGTTCTTC.

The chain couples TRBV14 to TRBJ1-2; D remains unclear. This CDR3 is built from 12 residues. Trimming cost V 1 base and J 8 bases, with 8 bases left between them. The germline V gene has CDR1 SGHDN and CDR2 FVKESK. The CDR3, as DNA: TGTGCCAGCAGCCAAGGAAAAGGAGGCTACACCTTC. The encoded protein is CASSQGKGGYTF.

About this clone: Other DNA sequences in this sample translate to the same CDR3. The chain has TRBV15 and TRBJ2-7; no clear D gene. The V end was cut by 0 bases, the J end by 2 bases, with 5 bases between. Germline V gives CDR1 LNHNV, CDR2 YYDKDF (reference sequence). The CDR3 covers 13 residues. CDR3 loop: CATSRDLAYEQYF. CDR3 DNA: TGTGCCACCAGCAGAGATTTAGCCTACGAGCAGTACTTC.

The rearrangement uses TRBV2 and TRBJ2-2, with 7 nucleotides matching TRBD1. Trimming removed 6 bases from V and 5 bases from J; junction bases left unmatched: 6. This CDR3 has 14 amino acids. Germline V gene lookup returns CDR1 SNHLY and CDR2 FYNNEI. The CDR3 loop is CASSVLQGTGELFF. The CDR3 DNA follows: TGTGCCAGCAGCGTATTACAGGGGACCGGGGAGCTGTTTTTT.

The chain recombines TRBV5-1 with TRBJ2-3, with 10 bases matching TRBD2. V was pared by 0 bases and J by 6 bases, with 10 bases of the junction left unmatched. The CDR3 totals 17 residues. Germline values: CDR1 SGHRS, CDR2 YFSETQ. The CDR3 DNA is TGCGCCAGCAGCTTGGAGGCTAGCGGGGGAATAGGGGATACGCAGTATTTT. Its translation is CASSLEASGGIGDTQYF.

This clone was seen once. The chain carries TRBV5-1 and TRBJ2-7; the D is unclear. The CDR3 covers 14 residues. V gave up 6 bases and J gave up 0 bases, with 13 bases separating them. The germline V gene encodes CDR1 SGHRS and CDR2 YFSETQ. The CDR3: CASTRSADSYEQYF. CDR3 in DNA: TGCGCCAGCACTAGATCGGCAGACTCCTACGAGCAGTACTTC.

DNA of the CDR3: TGTGCCAGCAGCCCCCGGACAGGTGGCTACGAGCAGTACTTC. Amino acids: CASSPRTGGYEQYF. The chain joins TRBV21-1 to TRBJ2-7; TRBD1 reflects the table's D call only, with no check against the DNA. TRBV21-1 is reported as a pseudogene. The CDR3 sequence is 14 residues long.

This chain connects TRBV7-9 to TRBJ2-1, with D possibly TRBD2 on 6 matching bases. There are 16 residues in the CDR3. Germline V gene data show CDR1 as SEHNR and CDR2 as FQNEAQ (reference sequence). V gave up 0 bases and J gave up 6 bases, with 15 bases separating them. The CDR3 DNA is TGTGCCAGCAGCTTAGCGCTACTAGCCGGGGGCAATGAGCAGTTCTTC. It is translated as CASSLALLAGGNEQFF.

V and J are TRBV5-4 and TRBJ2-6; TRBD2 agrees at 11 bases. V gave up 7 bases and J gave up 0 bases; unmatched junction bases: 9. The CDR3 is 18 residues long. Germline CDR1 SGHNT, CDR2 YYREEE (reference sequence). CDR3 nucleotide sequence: TGTGCCAGCGCAACCGGGACTAGCGGTTTCTCTGGGGCCAACGTCCTGACTTTC. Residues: CASATGTSGFSGANVLTF.

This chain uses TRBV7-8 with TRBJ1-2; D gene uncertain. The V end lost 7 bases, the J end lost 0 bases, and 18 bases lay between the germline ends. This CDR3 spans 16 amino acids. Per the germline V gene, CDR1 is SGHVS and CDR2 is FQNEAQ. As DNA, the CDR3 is TGTGCCAGCACGGGGAGGGAGGCCTTAGCTAACTATGGCTACACCTTC. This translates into CASTGREALANYGYTF.

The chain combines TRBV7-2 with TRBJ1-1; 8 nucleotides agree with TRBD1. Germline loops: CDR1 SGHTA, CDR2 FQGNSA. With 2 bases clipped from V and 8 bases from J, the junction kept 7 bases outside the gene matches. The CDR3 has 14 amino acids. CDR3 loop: CASSLRQGSLEAFF. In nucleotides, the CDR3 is TGTGCCAGCAGCTTAAGACAGGGGAGCTTAGAAGCTTTCTTT.

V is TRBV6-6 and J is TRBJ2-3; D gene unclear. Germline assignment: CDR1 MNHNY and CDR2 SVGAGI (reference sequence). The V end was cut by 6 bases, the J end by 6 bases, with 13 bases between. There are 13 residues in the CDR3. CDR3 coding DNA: TGTGCCAGCAGGCTTACTACATCTGATACGCAGTATTTT. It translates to CASRLTTSDTQYF.

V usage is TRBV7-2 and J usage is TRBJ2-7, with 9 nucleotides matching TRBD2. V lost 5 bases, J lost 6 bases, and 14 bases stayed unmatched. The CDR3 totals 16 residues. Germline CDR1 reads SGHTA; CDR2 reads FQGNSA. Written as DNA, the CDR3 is TGTGCCAGCAGCACAGCGTCGGGACTAGCAGGCGCCGAGCAGTACTTC. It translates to CASSTASGLAGAEQYF.

CDR3 region: CASSRTEYSNQPQHF. The CDR3 nucleotides are TGTGCCAGCAGCCGAACAGAATATAGCAATCAGCCCCAGCATTTT. This chain links TRBV7-8 with TRBJ1-5; D not resolved. Germline assignment: CDR1 SGHVS and CDR2 FQNEAQ. V lost 5 bases to trimming and J lost 0 bases, with 11 bases between them. The CDR3 is 15 amino acids.

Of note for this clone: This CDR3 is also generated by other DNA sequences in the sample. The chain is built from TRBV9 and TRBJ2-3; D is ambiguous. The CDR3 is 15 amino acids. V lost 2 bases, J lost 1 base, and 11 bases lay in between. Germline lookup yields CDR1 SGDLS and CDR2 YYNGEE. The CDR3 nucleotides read TGTGCCAGCAGCGTTGATGGCAGTCGCACAGATACGCAGTATTTT. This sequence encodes CASSVDGSRTDTQYF. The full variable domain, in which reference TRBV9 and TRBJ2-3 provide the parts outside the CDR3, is DSGVTQTPKHLITATGQRVTLRCSPRSGDLSVYWYQQSLDQGLQFLIQYYNGEERAKGNILERFSAQQFPDLHSELNLSSLELGDSALYFCASSVDGSRTDTQYFGPGTRLTVL.

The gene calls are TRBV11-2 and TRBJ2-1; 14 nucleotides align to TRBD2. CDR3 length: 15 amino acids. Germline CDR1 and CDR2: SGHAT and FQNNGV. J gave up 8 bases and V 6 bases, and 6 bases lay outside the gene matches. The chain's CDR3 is CASRPGTSGSYEQFF. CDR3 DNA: TGTGCCAGCAGGCCCGGGACTAGCGGGAGTTATGAGCAGTTCTTC.

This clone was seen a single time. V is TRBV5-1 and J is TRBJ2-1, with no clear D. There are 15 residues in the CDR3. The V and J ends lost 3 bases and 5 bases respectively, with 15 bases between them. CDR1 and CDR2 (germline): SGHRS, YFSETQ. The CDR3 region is CASSSPGRNDNEQFF. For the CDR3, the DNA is TGCGCCAGCAGCTCCCCAGGTAGAAATGACAATGAGCAGTTCTTC.

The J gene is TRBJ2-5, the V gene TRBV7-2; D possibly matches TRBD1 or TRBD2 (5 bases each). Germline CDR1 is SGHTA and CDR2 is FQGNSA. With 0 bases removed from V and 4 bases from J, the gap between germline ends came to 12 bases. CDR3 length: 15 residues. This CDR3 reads CASSLALWGSETQYF. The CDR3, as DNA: TGTGCCAGCAGCTTAGCGCTTTGGGGGTCAGAGACCCAGTACTTC.

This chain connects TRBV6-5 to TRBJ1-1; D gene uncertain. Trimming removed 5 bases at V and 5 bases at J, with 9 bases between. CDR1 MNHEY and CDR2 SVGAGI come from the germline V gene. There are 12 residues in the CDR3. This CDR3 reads CASSTTGTEAFF. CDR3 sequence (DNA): TGTGCCAGCAGTACTACGGGTACTGAAGCTTTCTTT.

The CDR3 DNA reads TGCGCCAGCAGCCAAGAGGGGACAGGGGCCTCCTACAATGAGCAGTTCTTC. This codes for CASSQEGTGASYNEQFF. The chain combines TRBV4-1 with TRBJ2-1; 10 bases fit TRBD1. Germline loops: CDR1 MGHRA, CDR2 YSYEKL. The CDR3 spans 17 residues. Trimming removed 0 bases from V and 0 bases from J; junction bases left unmatched: 2.